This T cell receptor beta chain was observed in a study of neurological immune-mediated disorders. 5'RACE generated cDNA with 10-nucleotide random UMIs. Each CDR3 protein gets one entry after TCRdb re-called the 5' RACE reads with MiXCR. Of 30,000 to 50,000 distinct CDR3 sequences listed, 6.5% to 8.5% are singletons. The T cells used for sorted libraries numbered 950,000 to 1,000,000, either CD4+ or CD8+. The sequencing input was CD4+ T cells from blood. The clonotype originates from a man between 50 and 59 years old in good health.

CDR3: CASSKQGLTEKLFF. The CDR3 coding sequence is TGTGCCAGCAGTAAACAGGGATTGACTGAAAAACTGTTTTTT. The chain employs TRBV27 and TRBJ1-4; D might be TRBD1 (6 bases). Germline CDR1 and CDR2: MNHEY and SMNVEV (reference sequence). The V end lost 5 bases, the J end lost 7 bases, and 14 bases lay between the germline ends. This CDR3 has 14 amino acids.